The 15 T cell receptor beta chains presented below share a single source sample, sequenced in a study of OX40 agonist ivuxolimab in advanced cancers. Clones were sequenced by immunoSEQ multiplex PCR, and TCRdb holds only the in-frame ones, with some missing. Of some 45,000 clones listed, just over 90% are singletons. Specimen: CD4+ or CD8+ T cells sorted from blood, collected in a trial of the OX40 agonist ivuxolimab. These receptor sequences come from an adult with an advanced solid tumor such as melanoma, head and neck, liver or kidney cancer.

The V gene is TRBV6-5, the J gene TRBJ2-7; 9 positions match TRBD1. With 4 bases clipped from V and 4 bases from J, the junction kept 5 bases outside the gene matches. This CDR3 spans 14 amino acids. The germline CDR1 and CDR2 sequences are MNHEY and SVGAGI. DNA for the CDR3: TGTGCCAGCAGTTTGGGACAGGGTCCGTACGAGCAGTACTTC. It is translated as CASSLGQGPYEQYF.

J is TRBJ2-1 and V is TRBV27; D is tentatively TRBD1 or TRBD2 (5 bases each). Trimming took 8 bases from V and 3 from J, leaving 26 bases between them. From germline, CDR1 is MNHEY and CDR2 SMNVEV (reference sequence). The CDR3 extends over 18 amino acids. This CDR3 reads CASRFRRELSPNYNEQFF. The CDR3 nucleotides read TGTGCCAGCCGGTTTCGCAGGGAGCTGTCCCCTAACTACAATGAGCAGTTCTTC.

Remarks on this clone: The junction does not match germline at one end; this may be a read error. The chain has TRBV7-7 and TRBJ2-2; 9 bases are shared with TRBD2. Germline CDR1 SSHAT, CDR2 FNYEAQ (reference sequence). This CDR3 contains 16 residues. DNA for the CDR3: TGTGCTAGCAGCTCGTCCGGGACTAGCATGACCGGGGAGCTGTTTTTT. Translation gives CASSSSGTSMTGELFF. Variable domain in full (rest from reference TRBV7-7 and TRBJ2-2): GAGVSQSPRYKVTKRGQDVTLRCDPISSHATLYWYQQALGQGPEFLTYFNYEAQPDKSGLPSDRFSAERPEGSISTLTIQRTEQRDSAMYRCASSSSGTSMTGELFFGEGSRLTVL.

CDR3 amino acids: CASSLVVQETQYF. CDR3 DNA: TGTGCCAGCAGCTTAGTCGTCCAAGAGACCCAGTACTTC. The rearrangement uses TRBV7-9 and TRBJ2-5, with D unclear. This CDR3 has 13 amino acids. V was cut by 1 base and J by 1 base, with 4 bases left in between. Per the germline V gene, CDR1 is SEHNR and CDR2 is FQNEAQ (reference sequence).

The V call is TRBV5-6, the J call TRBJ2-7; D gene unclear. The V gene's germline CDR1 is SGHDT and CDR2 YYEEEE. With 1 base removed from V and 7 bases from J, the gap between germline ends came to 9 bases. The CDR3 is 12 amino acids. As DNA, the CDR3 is TGTGCCAGCAGCTTGTTAGGGAAAGAGCAGTACTTC. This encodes CASSLLGKEQYF.

The CDR3: CAWSVGGGPYNEQFF. In nucleotides, the CDR3 is TGTGCCTGGAGTGTAGGCGGGGGTCCCTACAATGAGCAGTTCTTC. V and J are TRBV30 and TRBJ2-1, with TRBD2 matching 7 bases. CDR3 length: 15 residues. The V gene end was trimmed by 0 bases and the J gene end by 2 bases; junction bases not matched to a gene: 4. The germline gives CDR1 GTSNPN, CDR2 SVGIG (reference sequence).

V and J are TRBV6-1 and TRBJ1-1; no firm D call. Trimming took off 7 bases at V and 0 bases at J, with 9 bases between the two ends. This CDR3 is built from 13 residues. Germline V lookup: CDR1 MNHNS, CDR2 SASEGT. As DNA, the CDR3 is TGTGCCAGCACAGGCCTAATGAACACTGAAGCTTTCTTT. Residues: CASTGLMNTEAFF.

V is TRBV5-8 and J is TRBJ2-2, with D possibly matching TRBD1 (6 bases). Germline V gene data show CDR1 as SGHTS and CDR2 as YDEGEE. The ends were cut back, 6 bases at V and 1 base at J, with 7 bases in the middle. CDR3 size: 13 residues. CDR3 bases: TGTGCCAGCATACAGGGGAACACCGGGGAGCTGTTTTTT. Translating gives CASIQGNTGELFF.

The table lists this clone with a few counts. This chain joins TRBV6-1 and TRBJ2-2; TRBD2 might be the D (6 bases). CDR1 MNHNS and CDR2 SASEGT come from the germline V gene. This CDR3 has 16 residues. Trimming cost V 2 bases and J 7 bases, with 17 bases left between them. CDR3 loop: CASSERAGGEGGELFF. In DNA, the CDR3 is TGTGCCAGCAGTGAAAGGGCAGGAGGGGAAGGCGGGGAGCTGTTTTTT.

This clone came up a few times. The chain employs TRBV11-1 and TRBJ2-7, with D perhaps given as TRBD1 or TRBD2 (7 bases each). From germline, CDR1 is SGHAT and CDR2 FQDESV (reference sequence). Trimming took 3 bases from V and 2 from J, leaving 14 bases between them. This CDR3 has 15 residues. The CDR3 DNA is TGTGCCAGCAGCTTGCGACAGGGAGGGACCTACGAGCAGTACTTC. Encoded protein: CASSLRQGGTYEQYF.

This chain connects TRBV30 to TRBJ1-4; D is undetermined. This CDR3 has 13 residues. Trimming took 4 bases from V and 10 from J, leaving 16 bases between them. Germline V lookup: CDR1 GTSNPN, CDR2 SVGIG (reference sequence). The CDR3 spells CAWNWEGSRKLFF. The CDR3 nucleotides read TGTGCCTGGAATTGGGAGGGATCGAGAAAACTGTTTTTT.

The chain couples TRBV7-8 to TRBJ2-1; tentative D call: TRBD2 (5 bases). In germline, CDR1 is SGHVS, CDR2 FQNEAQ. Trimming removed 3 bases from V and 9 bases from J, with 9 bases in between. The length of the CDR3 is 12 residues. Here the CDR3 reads CASSFLSVEQFF. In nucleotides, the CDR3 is TGTGCCAGCAGCTTCCTTAGCGTTGAGCAGTTCTTC.

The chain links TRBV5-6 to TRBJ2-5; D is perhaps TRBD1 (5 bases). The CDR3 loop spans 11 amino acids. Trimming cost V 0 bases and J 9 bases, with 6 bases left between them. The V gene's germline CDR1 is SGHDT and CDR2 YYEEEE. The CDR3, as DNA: TGTGCCAGCAGCTTGGCAGGGCCCCAGTACTTC. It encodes CASSLAGPQYF. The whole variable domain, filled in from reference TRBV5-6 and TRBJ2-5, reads DAGVTQSPTHLIKTRGQQVTLRCSPKSGHDTVSWYQQALGQGPQFIFQYYEEEERQRGNFPDRFSGHQFPNYSSELNVNALLLGDSALYLCASSLAGPQYFGPGTRLLVL.

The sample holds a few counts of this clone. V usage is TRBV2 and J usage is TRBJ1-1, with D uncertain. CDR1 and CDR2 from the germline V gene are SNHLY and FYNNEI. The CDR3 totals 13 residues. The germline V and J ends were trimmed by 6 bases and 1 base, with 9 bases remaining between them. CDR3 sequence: CASSPSTNTEAFF. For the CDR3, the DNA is TGTGCCAGCAGCCCTAGTACGAACACTGAAGCTTTCTTT.

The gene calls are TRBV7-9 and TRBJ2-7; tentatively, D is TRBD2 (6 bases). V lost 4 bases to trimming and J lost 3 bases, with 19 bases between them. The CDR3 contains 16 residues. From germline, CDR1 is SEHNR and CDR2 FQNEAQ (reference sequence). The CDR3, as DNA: TGTGCCAGCAGCTATCGGCCGGGGGAGGTCCTCTACGAGCAGTACTTC. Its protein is CASSYRPGEVLYEQYF.